This T cell receptor (beta chain) was recovered during a study of identical twins (dated by TCRdb to the mid-2010s). In the study overall: To test whether fetal clonotypes persist, the study used deep sequencing on TCR alpha and beta repertoires from monozygotic twins, unrelated adults of various ages, and cord blood. To rule out contamination, replicate twin experiments were performed at different times with different library preparation protocols.

The CDR3 has 13 amino acids, counting the end cysteine and phenylalanine. Only the CDR3 DNA is retained, 39 bases long and in frame from the first base. CDR1 and CDR2 were assigned from the germline V gene as SNHLY and FYNNEI. V loses 6 bases at its end and J loses 1 base; junction bases beyond the gene matches: 2. General conclusions and limits of the study: In beta out-of-frame sequences, excess twin sharing was weaker, because having fewer shared sequences lowered the signal-to-noise ratio. Fewer insertions were carried by abundant cord blood beta clonotypes, a similar but weaker trend appeared in young adult naive repertoires, and no such trend appeared in memory repertoires. Out-of-frame TCR alpha sequences shared between twins showed an excess of low generation-probability sequences compared with coincidental sharing between unrelated individuals. In monozygotic twins, recombination models systematically underestimated out-of-frame TCR alpha sharing, but the models matched the sharing seen between unrelated individuals. Zero-insertion analyses could be partly confounded by invariant T cells such as MAIT and iNKT, although diverse VJ usage argued against such confounding for most clonotypes. Because the same donors could not be followed over many years, conclusions were based on cross-sectional statistical analysis.

As for this clonotype: Its specific antigen is unknown. No base quality information exists; no much larger clone differs at one position.

Every donor was a healthy Caucasian. The twin cohort consisted of three pairs of female monozygotic twins, all aged roughly 18 to 30 years. Positive isolation kits from Invitrogen were used to isolate the CD4+ and CD8+ T cell populations. Library generation was performed with 5' RACE. Sequencing relied on an Illumina HiSeq 2000. A universal primer binding site was added through template switching, and the final cDNA carried a unique molecular identifier so that TCR cDNA molecules could be counted accurately. First-strand cDNA for TCR alpha and beta chains was synthesized from specific primers in the conserved constant-segment region. To control for contamination, each cDNA library was double barcoded with a SMART-Mk sample barcode plus Illumina barcodes. TruSeq adapter sequences along with Illumina sample barcodes were introduced in two successive PCR steps. The Illumina HiSeq platform was used with custom primers to sequence TCR alpha and beta cDNA libraries. The authors' analysis ran thus. MiGEC was used to process raw reads and extract unique molecular identifiers, and MiXCR was used to find CDR3 positions. Recombination models were inferred per individual with the repgenHMM and IGoR tools using an EM algorithm. The analysis of shared clonotypes was done with the tcR package in R, with sharing normalized by the product of cloneset sizes. To study raw recombination without the effects of thymic and clonal selection, out-of-frame nonproductive sequences were analyzed. The raw public reads went through TCRdb reprocessing: fastp at Q25, MiXCR clone calling, in-frame beta chains kept. Each entry merges the rows of one CDR3 protein and shows their most common DNA and genes. The V and J calls were determined by TCRdb, not by the authors. The sample table lists 500,000 or so distinct CDR3 sequences, about 13% of them with a count of one. Together, the top ten hold approximately 1% of the sample.

This sample was also put to use in a study of yellow fever vaccine responses in identical twins. The second study, in turn, reports: The authors reported that the T cell response to vaccination in identical twins appeared partly convergent and partly personalized. Focusing on identical twins, the study followed the T cell clones that responded to the vaccine, and did so with precision.

The sequencing input was CD4+ T cells sorted from blood. The clonotype was recovered from a woman aged 18-35 years in good health. The chain links TRBV2 with TRBJ1-2, with 7 central nucleotides matching TRBD1. The CDR3 amino acid sequence is: CASRGQSNYGYTF. The base sequence is TGTGCCAGCAGGGGACAGAGTAACTATGGCTACACCTTC.